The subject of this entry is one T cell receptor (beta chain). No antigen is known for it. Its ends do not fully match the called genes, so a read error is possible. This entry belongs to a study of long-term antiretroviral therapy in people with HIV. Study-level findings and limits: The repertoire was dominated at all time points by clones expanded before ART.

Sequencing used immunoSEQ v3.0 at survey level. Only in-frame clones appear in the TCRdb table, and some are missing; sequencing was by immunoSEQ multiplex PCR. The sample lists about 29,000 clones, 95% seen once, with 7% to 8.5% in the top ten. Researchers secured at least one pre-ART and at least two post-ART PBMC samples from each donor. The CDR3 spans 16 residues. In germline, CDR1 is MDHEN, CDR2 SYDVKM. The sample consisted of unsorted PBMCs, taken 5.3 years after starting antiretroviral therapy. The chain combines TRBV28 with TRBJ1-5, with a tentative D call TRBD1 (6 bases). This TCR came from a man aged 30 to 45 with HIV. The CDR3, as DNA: TGTGCCAGCAGTTCCCACCCACAGGGCAGCACTCAGCCCCAGCATTTT. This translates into CASSSHPQGSTQPQHF.